The 26 T cell receptor beta chains presented below share a single source sample, sequenced in a study of blood T cell repertoires in COVID-19. TCRdb's copy holds only in-frame clones and misses some; the assay was immunoSEQ multiplex PCR. This table holds some 250,000 clones, less than 90% found once. The sample comprised peripheral blood. These receptors were taken from a man in his 60s with acute or convalescent COVID-19.

The sample holds a few counts of this clone. The chain combines TRBV7-6 with TRBJ2-5, with 7 bases lining up with TRBD1. CDR1 and CDR2 from the germline V gene are SGHVS and FNYEAQ. J gave up 2 bases and V 9 bases, and 9 bases lay outside the gene matches. This CDR3 comprises 14 residues. CDR3 coding DNA: TGTGCCAGAAAAACCCGGGACAGACAAGAGACCCAGTACTTC. It codes for CARKTRDRQETQYF.

The chain is built from TRBV24-1 and TRBJ1-2; D is unclear. The CDR3 extends over 16 amino acids. Trimming shortened V by 6 bases and J by 0 bases, and 16 bases separated the two germline ends. The germline CDR1 and CDR2 sequences are KGHDR and SFDVKD. This CDR3 is CATSIGRFFSNYGYTF. For the CDR3, the DNA is TGTGCCACCAGTATTGGCAGATTTTTTTCTAACTATGGCTACACCTTC.

The chain recombines TRBV6-5 with TRBJ2-2; D may be TRBD2 (6 bases). Germline values: CDR1 MNHEY, CDR2 SVGAGI. This CDR3 spans 16 amino acids. V lost 0 bases to trimming and J lost 6 bases, with 14 bases between them. The CDR3 loop reads CASSYSTSRGAGELFF. The CDR3 DNA is TGTGCCAGCAGTTACTCCACTAGCAGAGGGGCCGGGGAGCTGTTTTTT.

The V and J genes are TRBV29-1 and TRBJ2-1; 12 bases map to TRBD2. Germline trimming cut 6 bases from V and 4 bases from J; bases unmatched to any gene: 7. The CDR3 length is 15 residues. Germline assignment: CDR1 SQVTM and CDR2 ANQGSEA. CDR3 DNA: TGCAGCGTAGTACCTAGCGGGAGGGCGTACAATGAGCAGTTCTTC. This gives the protein CSVVPSGRAYNEQFF.

CDR3 bases: TGTGCCAGCAGCTTAGTCGTGGGGCCCCTTAGGGAAAAACTGTTTTTT. Its protein product is CASSLVVGPLREKLFF. The chain couples TRBV11-2 to TRBJ1-4, with D perhaps TRBD1 (5 bases). Trimming pared 1 base from V and 8 bases from J, leaving 17 bases between. This CDR3 contains 16 residues. Germline assignment: CDR1 SGHAT and CDR2 FQNNGV.

The rearrangement joins TRBV6-5 to TRBJ2-2, with D tentatively TRBD1 (5 bases). The CDR3 length is 12 residues. CDR1 and CDR2 (germline): MNHEY, SVGAGI. The V end was cut by 2 bases, the J end by 9 bases, with 7 bases between. The DNA for the CDR3 is TGTGCCAGCAGTTACCCGGACAGGGAGCTGTTTTTT. Translated: CASSYPDRELFF.

The V call is TRBV7-2, the J call TRBJ2-1, with unresolved D. The CDR3 runs to 13 residues. V was cut by 2 bases and J by 3 bases, with 5 bases left in between. The V gene's germline CDR1 is SGHTA and CDR2 FQGNSA. CDR3 protein: CASSLTVYNEQFF. As DNA, the CDR3 is TGTGCCAGCAGCTTAACTGTCTACAATGAGCAGTTCTTC. Together with reference TRBV7-2 and TRBJ2-1, the CDR3 gives the full variable domain: GAGVSQSPSNKVTEKGKDVELRCDPISGHTALYWYRQSLGQGLEFLIYFQGNSAPDKSGLPSDRFSAERTGGSVSTLTIQRTQQEDSAVYLCASSLTVYNEQFFGPGTRLTVL.

The chain joins TRBV7-3 to TRBJ2-7, with TRBD2 as a possible D gene (6 bases). In germline, CDR1 is SGHTA, CDR2 FQGTGA. The CDR3 sequence is 18 residues long. V lost 4 bases to trimming and J lost 2 bases, with 24 bases between them. The CDR3 region is CASSSTHDSRDSTYEQYF. CDR3 DNA: TGTGCCAGCAGCTCCACCCATGACAGCCGGGACTCAACCTACGAGCAGTACTTC.

The chain's CDR3 is CASSPPAGGNTGELFF. DNA of the CDR3: TGTGCCAGCAGCCCTCCAGCGGGGGGGAACACCGGGGAGCTGTTTTTT. The chain uses TRBV9 and TRBJ2-2; 9 bases match TRBD2. The CDR3 runs to 16 residues. V dropped 4 bases and J dropped 1; count of bases not matched to a gene: 5. Per germline, CDR1 SGDLS and CDR2 YYNGEE.

The rearrangement joins TRBV6-5 to TRBJ2-1; possible D gene TRBD1, 5 bases. In germline, CDR1 is MNHEY, CDR2 SVGAGI. Between the trimmed V and J ends, which lost 5 bases and 8 bases, there was a span of 19 bases. The length of the CDR3 is 15 residues. Here the CDR3 reads CASSPTLRGWDEQFF. CDR3 DNA sequence: TGTGCCAGCAGTCCAACCCTTAGGGGATGGGATGAGCAGTTCTTC.

CDR3: CASSPSSRSSGNTIYF. The CDR3 coding sequence is TGTGCCAGCTCACCATCTTCCCGGAGCTCTGGAAACACCATATATTTT. The chain has TRBV18 and TRBJ1-3, with D hard to call. This CDR3 comprises 16 residues. V lost 2 bases to trimming and J lost 0 bases, with 11 bases between them. Germline V gives CDR1 KGHSH, CDR2 LQKENI.

The V gene is TRBV19, the J gene TRBJ2-2; 10 positions match TRBD2. Germline assignment: CDR1 LNHDA and CDR2 SQIVND (reference sequence). V was pared by 6 bases and J by 2 bases, with 9 bases of the junction left unmatched. This CDR3 region has 17 residues. The CDR3 bases are TGTGCCAGTAGCCGGAGCGGGGGGGCTTTAAACACCGGGGAGCTGTTTTTT. Its protein is CASSRSGGALNTGELFF.

The chain is built from TRBV5-1 and TRBJ2-3; D call uncertain. The CDR3 spans 13 residues. V lost 4 bases and J 2 bases, leaving 8 bases between the germline ends. Per the germline V gene, CDR1 is SGHRS and CDR2 is YFSETQ. CDR3 residues: CASSASDTDTQYF. The CDR3 nucleotides read TGCGCCAGCAGCGCCAGTGACACAGATACGCAGTATTTT.

The chain carries TRBV6-1 and TRBJ2-2; 8 bases align to TRBD2. Germline V gene lookup returns CDR1 MNHNS and CDR2 SASEGT. The junction had 4 bases not matched to a gene; V was cut back by 3 bases and J by 4 bases. The CDR3 spans 15 residues. CDR3 region: CASSEQTSATGELFF. The CDR3 DNA sequence: TGTGCCAGCAGTGAGCAGACTAGCGCCACCGGGGAGCTGTTTTTT.

This rearrangement joins TRBV7-2 to TRBJ2-1; 7 positions match TRBD1. This CDR3 is 13 amino acids long. V lost 5 bases, J lost 8 bases, and 6 bases stayed unmatched. Per the germline V gene, CDR1 is SGHTA and CDR2 is FQGNSA. CDR3 amino acids: CASSDRQGYEQFF. In DNA form, the CDR3 reads TGTGCCAGCAGCGACAGACAGGGCTATGAGCAGTTCTTC.

The chain employs TRBV7-2 and TRBJ1-4, with TRBD1 matching over 8 bases. Per germline, CDR1 SGHTA and CDR2 FQGNSA. The V segment lost 5 bases and the J segment 5 bases; nucleotides outside the gene matches: 7. CDR3 length: 15 amino acids. CDR3 sequence: CASSQGDRRNEKLFF. The CDR3 DNA sequence: TGTGCCAGCAGCCAAGGGGACAGGCGGAATGAAAAACTGTTTTTT.

This chain connects TRBV5-1 to TRBJ2-1; D unresolved. This CDR3 is built from 16 residues. Trimming stripped 0 bases from V and 0 bases from J, with 10 bases between. The V gene's germline CDR1 is SGHRS and CDR2 YFSETQ. CDR3 DNA: TGCGCCAGCAGCTTGGAGCCCCATAGCTCCTACAATGAGCAGTTCTTC. As protein: CASSLEPHSSYNEQFF.

J is TRBJ2-4 and V is TRBV3-1 (or the pseudogene TRBV3-2); D unresolved. This CDR3 has 15 amino acids. Germline V gene sequence: CDR1 LGHDT, CDR2 YNNKEL (reference sequence). Trimming cost V 0 bases and J 0 bases, with 6 bases left between them. The CDR3 nucleotides are TGTGCCAGCAGCCAAGACAGACTAGCCAAAAACATTCAGTACTTC. Translated: CASSQDRLAKNIQYF.

This clone was seen only a few times. The chain links TRBV12-3 or TRBV12-4 to TRBJ1-4; D remains ambiguous. The CDR3 runs 13 residues. Trimming stripped 7 bases from V and 7 bases from J, with 13 bases between. The CDR3 is CASTPVSGEKLFF. The CDR3 DNA reads TGTGCCAGCACCCCAGTTTCGGGTGAAAAACTGTTTTTT.

The rearrangement joins TRBV2 to TRBJ2-7; weak D call: TRBD2 (6 bases). V was clipped by 8 bases and J by 2 bases, with 13 bases between them. Germline CDR1 and CDR2: SNHLY and FYNNEI. The CDR3 totals 13 residues. CDR3 loop: CASRERSTYEQYF. The CDR3 nucleotides read TGTGCCAGCCGGGAGCGAAGCACCTACGAGCAGTACTTC.

This chain uses TRBV5-4 with TRBJ2-3; 11 bases line up with TRBD2. This CDR3 contains 16 residues. The germline V gene has CDR1 SGHNT and CDR2 YYREEE (reference sequence). J was trimmed by 0 bases and V by 4 bases; bases with no gene match: 4. The CDR3 sequence is CASSPGTSGSTDTQYF. CDR3 sequence (DNA): TGTGCCAGCAGCCCAGGGACTAGCGGAAGCACAGATACGCAGTATTTT.

This clone has more than one count but fewer than ten. Here the CDR3 DNA reads TGTGCCAGCAGGCCCCGTGGGCAGCCAAACTCTGGAAACACCATATATTTT. Its translation is CASRPRGQPNSGNTIYF. The chain is built from TRBV13 and TRBJ1-3, with D uncertain. Trimming took off 6 bases at V and 0 bases at J, with 18 bases between the two ends. This CDR3 has 17 amino acids. Looked up from germline, CDR1 is PRHDT and CDR2 is FYEKMQ (reference sequence). Looking up the rest from reference TRBV13 and TRBJ1-3 gives the full variable domain: AAGVIQSPRHLIKEKRETATLKCYPIPRHDTVYWYQQGPGQDPQFLISFYEKMQSDKGSIPDRFSAQQFSDYHSELNMSSLELGDSALYFCASRPRGQPNSGNTIYFGEGSWLTVV.

J is TRBJ2-7 and V is TRBV7-9, with D possibly TRBD1 on 6 matching bases. Germline assignment: CDR1 SEHNR and CDR2 FQNEAQ (reference sequence). This CDR3 comprises 17 residues. The ends were cut back, 4 bases at V and 2 bases at J, with 21 bases in the middle. The CDR3 reads CASSSFRGGRTTYEQYF. The CDR3, as DNA: TGTGCCAGCAGCTCATTCAGGGGTGGGCGTACCACCTACGAGCAGTACTTC.

The chain recombines TRBV5-1 with TRBJ2-1, with TRBD1 matching 10 bases. Germline loops: CDR1 SGHRS, CDR2 YFSETQ. Trimming cost V 3 bases and J 8 bases; bases outside gene matches: 8. CDR3 size: 15 residues. The CDR3 sequence is CASSSGTGVVDEQFF. DNA of the CDR3: TGCGCCAGCAGCTCCGGGACAGGGGTGGTCGATGAGCAGTTCTTC.

This sequence joins TRBV28 and TRBJ1-1; TRBD1 is a possible D gene (6 bases). Trimming cost V 2 bases and J 1 base, with 14 bases left between them. CDR1 is MDHEN, CDR2 SYDVKM, per germline. The CDR3 loop spans 16 amino acids. This CDR3 reads CASSLRLGGWNTEAFF. CDR3 DNA sequence: TGTGCCAGCAGTTTACGTCTTGGGGGCTGGAACACTGAAGCTTTCTTT.

The chain couples TRBV5-1 to TRBJ2-7, with D possibly TRBD2 on 5 matching bases. Germline values: CDR1 SGHRS, CDR2 YFSETQ. This CDR3 region has 15 residues. The V and J ends lost 0 bases and 2 bases respectively, with 12 bases between them. The CDR3 loop reads CASSLATGKTYEQYF. The CDR3 nucleotides read TGCGCCAGCAGCTTGGCTACCGGGAAAACCTACGAGCAGTACTTC.